The 20 T cell receptor beta chains presented below share a single source sample, sequenced in a study of OX40 agonist ivuxolimab in advanced cancers. Using immunoSEQ multiplex PCR, the repertoire was profiled, and TCRdb retains in-frame clones only, with some absent. The repertoire includes about 68,000 clones, 75% to 95% of them detected once, and around 6.1% sits in the top ten. The sequenced sample was CD4+ or CD8+ T cells sorted from blood, obtained in a trial of the OX40 agonist ivuxolimab. Receptors were obtained from an adult with an advanced solid tumor such as melanoma, head and neck, liver or kidney cancer.

The J gene is TRBJ2-1, the V gene TRBV7-9; D perhaps matches TRBD2 (5 bases). The CDR3 extends over 15 amino acids. CDR1 is SEHNR and CDR2 is FQNEAQ in the germline V gene (reference sequence). Trimming stripped 1 base from V and 0 bases from J, with 7 bases between. This CDR3 reads CASSLEGSSYNEQFF. The CDR3, as DNA: TGTGCCAGCAGCTTAGAAGGGAGCTCCTACAATGAGCAGTTCTTC.

The chain has TRBV6-5 and TRBJ1-1; TRBD1 is a possible D gene (6 bases). In germline, CDR1 is MNHEY, CDR2 SVGAGI. The CDR3 loop spans 14 amino acids. V dropped 0 bases and J dropped 4 bases, with 9 bases sitting between them. In DNA, the CDR3 is TGTGCCAGCAGTTACTCTGGGGGGCCCACTGAAGCTTTCTTT. It translates to CASSYSGGPTEAFF.

The V call is TRBV4-3, the J call TRBJ1-4, with D hard to call. The V end lost 0 bases, the J end lost 8 bases, and 7 bases lay between the germline ends. Germline CDR1 and CDR2: LGHNA and YSLEER. This CDR3 contains 13 residues. This chain's CDR3 is CASSQDLVEKLFF. In DNA form, the CDR3 reads TGCGCCAGCAGCCAAGATCTCGTCGAAAAACTGTTTTTT.

The V call is TRBV15, the J call TRBJ1-2, with 7 bases lining up with TRBD1. CDR1 is LNHNV, CDR2 YYDKDF, per germline (reference sequence). The length of the CDR3 is 16 residues. V was clipped by 3 bases and J by 4 bases; unmatched bases: 11. The CDR3 region has the DNA TGTGCCACCAGCAGCTTCGGGACAGAAAGGGCCTATGGCTACACCTTC. Residues: CATSSFGTERAYGYTF.

The chain employs TRBV13 and TRBJ2-6; a weak D match, TRBD1 (6 bases). V lost 4 bases and J 4 bases, leaving 20 bases between the germline ends. The CDR3 spans 18 residues. CDR1 and CDR2 (germline): PRHDT, FYEKMQ (reference sequence). CDR3 region: CASSSLITTGSGANVLTF. The CDR3 coding sequence is TGTGCCAGCAGCTCGCTAATAACCACAGGGTCGGGGGCCAACGTCCTGACTTTC.

A single count supports this clone. This chain links TRBV30 with TRBJ2-1; D gene ambiguous. Trimming removed 0 bases at V and 0 bases at J, with 9 bases between. Germline CDR1 GTSNPN, CDR2 SVGIG (reference sequence). The CDR3 length is 15 residues. This CDR3 reads CAWSVAISSYNEQFF. In nucleotides, the CDR3 is TGTGCCTGGAGTGTGGCCATTAGCTCCTACAATGAGCAGTTCTTC.

This sequence joins TRBV6-5 and TRBJ1-1, with 7 bases lining up with TRBD1. Per the germline V gene, CDR1 is MNHEY and CDR2 is SVGAGI. The length of the CDR3 is 13 residues. V lost 6 bases and J lost 6; bases outside the gene matches: 7. Here the CDR3 DNA reads TGTGCCAGCAGCATGACAGGGTACGCTGAAGCTTTCTTT. It specifies CASSMTGYAEAFF.

The chain couples TRBV7-6 to TRBJ2-2; possibly TRBD1 for D (5 bases). This CDR3 has 18 residues. The V gene's germline CDR1 is SGHVS and CDR2 FNYEAQ. V lost 3 bases and J 2 bases, leaving 19 bases between the germline ends. CDR3 sequence (DNA): TGTGCCAGCAGCTTCTTTGACAGCGACCACCTAAACACCGGGGAGCTGTTTTTT. As protein: CASSFFDSDHLNTGELFF.

The CDR3 region has the DNA TGCGCCAGCACCCTACTAGCGGGGCAAGAGCAGTACTTC. It is translated as CASTLLAGQEQYF. The V gene is TRBV5-1, the J gene TRBJ2-7, with 10 bases lining up with TRBD2. Germline values: CDR1 SGHRS, CDR2 YFSETQ. J gave up 7 bases and V 6 bases, and 7 bases lay outside the gene matches. CDR3 length: 13 amino acids.

The chain uses TRBV27 and TRBJ2-3; weak D call: TRBD1 (5 bases). The CDR3 is 12 amino acids. The germline CDR1 and CDR2 sequences are MNHEY and SMNVEV (reference sequence). V dropped 6 bases and J dropped 5 bases, with 9 bases sitting between them. Written as DNA, the CDR3 is TGTGCCAGCAGCCACAGGCTAGATACGCAGTATTTT. The encoded protein is CASSHRLDTQYF.

The CDR3 coding sequence is TGTGCCAGCAGCGTAGCTTTCGATCCCACCTACGAGCAGTACTTC. Its protein is CASSVAFDPTYEQYF. The chain employs TRBV9 and TRBJ2-7, with no clear D. The CDR3 has 15 amino acids. Germline CDR1 is SGDLS and CDR2 is YYNGEE. Trimming took off 0 bases at V and 2 bases at J, with 12 bases between the two ends.

The chain couples TRBV6-6 to TRBJ2-7, with no clear D. Trimming stripped 5 bases from V and 3 bases from J, with 8 bases between. The CDR3 is 12 amino acids. Germline V gene data show CDR1 as MNHNY and CDR2 as SVGAGI (reference sequence). CDR3 in DNA: TGTGCCAGCAGTCCCCCAAACTACGAGCAGTACTTC. Its translation is CASSPPNYEQYF.

The chain combines TRBV7-9 with TRBJ2-7; 7 bases fit TRBD1. Germline V gene data show CDR1 as SEHNR and CDR2 as FQNEAQ (reference sequence). The junction had 16 bases not matched to a gene; V was cut back by 6 bases and J by 5 bases. This CDR3 has 16 residues. The DNA for the CDR3 is TGTGCCAGCAGTTCCAGGGGGAGAGTTCTGGACGACGAGCAGTACTTC. The encoded protein is CASSSRGRVLDDEQYF.

This chain links TRBV4-2 with TRBJ2-2, with D perhaps matching TRBD1 or TRBD2 (6 bases each). CDR1 and CDR2 from the germline V gene are LGHNA and YNFKEQ. Trimming removed 0 bases from V and 0 bases from J, with 14 bases in between. CDR3 length: 18 residues. CDR3 protein: CASSQDRAGHTNTGELFF. CDR3 DNA: TGTGCCAGCAGCCAAGATCGGGCGGGACACACGAACACCGGGGAGCTGTTTTTT.

The V call is TRBV27, the J call TRBJ2-7; D not certain. This CDR3 is built from 16 residues. Trimming pared 4 bases from V and 3 bases from J, leaving 19 bases between. CDR1 is MNHEY and CDR2 is SMNVEV in the germline V gene (reference sequence). The CDR3 DNA reads TGTGCCAGCAGTTCGACGAATCTGGGCAGTCTCTACGAGCAGTACTTC. It translates to CASSSTNLGSLYEQYF.

V usage is TRBV2 and J usage is TRBJ2-1; unclear D gene. Germline CDR1 SNHLY, CDR2 FYNNEI. V gave up 5 bases and J gave up 3 bases, with 11 bases separating them. This CDR3 region has 14 residues. The CDR3 reads CASSSTLGYNEQFF. The CDR3 DNA sequence: TGTGCCAGCAGTAGTACCCTCGGCTACAATGAGCAGTTCTTC.

This rearrangement joins TRBV27 to TRBJ2-7, with D hard to call. The germline V and J ends were trimmed by 3 bases and 6 bases, with 12 bases remaining between them. The CDR3 is made up of 13 amino acids. Germline CDR1 is MNHEY and CDR2 is SMNVEV (reference sequence). The DNA for the CDR3 is TGTGCCAGCAGTTTCGGCCCCTGGCTCGAGCAGTACTTC. It specifies CASSFGPWLEQYF.

This rearrangement joins TRBV7-9 to TRBJ2-2, with D tentatively TRBD1 or TRBD2 (6 bases each). The germline V gene has CDR1 SEHNR and CDR2 FQNEAQ (reference sequence). Trimming cost V 11 bases and J 4 bases, with 14 bases left between them. CDR3 length: 13 amino acids. The CDR3, as DNA: TGTGCCCTGGGGGGACACGCCACCGGGGAGCTGTTTTTT. This codes for CALGGHATGELFF.

The chain has TRBV27 and TRBJ2-5; D remains ambiguous. The CDR3 is made up of 13 amino acids. V dropped 1 base and J dropped 5 bases, with 8 bases sitting between them. Germline V gives CDR1 MNHEY, CDR2 SMNVEV (reference sequence). The CDR3 sequence is CASSLWSGETQYF. Here the CDR3 DNA reads TGTGCCAGCAGTTTATGGAGTGGGGAGACCCAGTACTTC.

This sequence joins TRBV27 and TRBJ2-1, with 12 positions matching TRBD2. J was trimmed by 8 bases and V by 5 bases; bases with no gene match: 10. Germline V gene lookup returns CDR1 MNHEY and CDR2 SMNVEV (reference sequence). This CDR3 has 16 residues. The CDR3 loop reads CASSTLLAGGPDEQFF. The DNA of the CDR3 is TGTGCCAGCAGTACCCTTCTAGCGGGAGGGCCGGATGAGCAGTTCTTC.